This TCR beta chain was identified during a study of beta chain features in type 1 diabetes. Reverse transcription of all isolated RNA meant that expressed TCRB transcripts were sequenced. Method: immunoSEQ multiplex PCR; TCRdb's copy keeps in-frame clones and lacks some. The table has a few hundred thousand clones, about 16% seen once. The sequence derives from a woman aged 18-35 years in good health. Specimen: naive CD4+ T cells from blood.

The CDR3 sequence is CASRGRLAGVAYNEQFF. The CDR3 region has the DNA TGTGCCAGCAGGGGGCGTTTAGCGGGAGTTGCCTACAATGAGCAGTTCTTC. The chain links TRBV25-1 to TRBJ2-1; 9 bases are a match to TRBD2. This CDR3 is built from 17 residues. J gave up 2 bases and V 6 bases, and 11 bases lay outside the gene matches. The germline V gene encodes CDR1 MGHDK and CDR2 SYGVNS. Complete variable domain (other parts from reference TRBV25-1 and TRBJ2-1): EADIYQTPRYLVIGTGKKITLECSQTMGHDKMYWYQQDPGMELHLIHYSYGVNSTEKGDLSSESTVSRIRTEHFPLTLESARPSHTSQYLCASRGRLAGVAYNEQFFGPGTRLTVL.